A single sample is the source of the 12 T cell receptor beta chains below, sequenced in a study of blood T cells in healthy people across ages. A second PCR of roughly 6 to 12 cycles used a sample-barcoded 5' primer and a J-beta primer mix. TCRdb reprocessed the 5' RACE reads via MiXCR and lists one record per CDR3 protein. The table lists about 760,000 distinct CDR3 sequences, just under 25% of them singletons, with more than 8.5% in the top ten. The sample was also linked to a second study, of T cells of mothers and their children.

Sequenced: blood. The source of these receptors is a boy aged 5-17 years in good health.

The chain carries TRBV20-1 and TRBJ2-7, with D hard to call. V lost 0 bases and J 4 bases, leaving 19 bases between the germline ends. Germline CDR1 and CDR2: DFQATT and SNEGSKA (reference sequence). This CDR3 is built from 16 residues. CDR3 loop: CSARDRPDEIGYEQYF. In DNA, the CDR3 is TGCAGTGCTAGAGATCGACCCGACGAAATAGGGTACGAGCAGTACTTC.

A few counts support this clonotype. V is TRBV28 and J is TRBJ1-4; no firm D call. Per germline, CDR1 MDHEN and CDR2 SYDVKM. The CDR3 totals 16 residues. The V and J ends lost 6 bases and 6 bases respectively, with 20 bases between them. This chain's CDR3 is CASSQSAYPAYEKLFF. The CDR3 nucleotides are TGTGCCAGCAGCCAATCAGCTTACCCAGCATATGAAAAACTGTTTTTT.

The chain has TRBV29-1 and TRBJ1-2, with 7 positions matching TRBD1. The CDR3 is 17 residues long. Per the germline V gene, CDR1 is SQVTM and CDR2 is ANQGSEA. Trimming cost V 3 bases and J 3 bases; bases outside gene matches: 16. CDR3 sequence reads: CSVDPYRQTDRDYGYTF. The DNA of the CDR3 is TGCAGCGTTGATCCCTATCGGCAGACCGACAGGGACTATGGCTACACCTTC. The variable domain in full, completed from reference TRBV29-1 and TRBJ1-2, reads SAVISQKPSRDICQRGTSLTIQCQVDSQVTMMFWYRQQPGQSLTLIATANQGSEATYESGFVIDKFPISRPNLTFSTLTVSNMSPEDSSIYLCSVDPYRQTDRDYGYTFGSGTRLTVV.

The chain uses TRBV11-3 and TRBJ2-5; D is unclear. CDR3 length equals 15 residues. V was shortened by 3 bases and J by 2 bases, with 13 bases between the two germline ends. CDR1 and CDR2 from the germline V gene are SGHNT and YENEEA. The CDR3 region has the DNA TGTGCCAGCAGCTTGTTTTGGGTGGGTCAAGAGACCCAGTACTTC. Translating gives CASSLFWVGQETQYF.

This chain links TRBV7-2 with TRBJ2-2; tentatively, D is TRBD1 or TRBD2 (5 bases each). The germline V gene encodes CDR1 SGHTA and CDR2 FQGNSA. V gave up 2 bases and J gave up 0 bases, with 13 bases separating them. This CDR3 comprises 17 residues. The CDR3 DNA follows: TGTGCCAGCAGCTTATATGGGGACGGCGCGAACACCGGGGAGCTGTTTTTT. It specifies CASSLYGDGANTGELFF.

The table lists this clonotype with a few counts. The chain joins TRBV29-1 to TRBJ2-5; 10 bases are shared with TRBD1. Germline lookup yields CDR1 SQVTM and CDR2 ANQGSEA. The CDR3 runs to 14 residues. After removal of 3 bases from V and 6 bases from J, the junction contained 7 bases not matched to a gene. CDR3 in amino acids: CSVEKTGGSKTQYF. The CDR3 nucleotides read TGCAGCGTTGAGAAGACAGGGGGCAGTAAGACCCAGTACTTC.

The chain has TRBV4-3 and TRBJ2-5; D gene ambiguous. The DNA end favors TRBJ2-7, so the J call may be wrong. The CDR3 runs to 14 residues. The germline V gene has CDR1 LGHNA and CDR2 YSLEER. In nucleotides, the CDR3 is TGCGCCAGCAGCCAAGAAGGGAAAGTCTACGAGCAGTACTTC. Protein sequence: CASSQEGKVYEQYF.

V gene TRBV12-3 or TRBV12-4 combines with J gene TRBJ2-1; 8 bases line up with TRBD2. This CDR3 has 17 residues. V gave up 8 bases and J gave up 6 bases; unmatched junction bases: 18. The CDR3: CASGSAGEVLGVNEQFF. CDR3 nucleotide sequence: TGTGCCAGCGGCTCAGCGGGAGAAGTCTTAGGTGTCAATGAGCAGTTCTTC.

V gene TRBV5-1 combines with J gene TRBJ2-7; D is ambiguous. The CDR3 is 17 residues long. V dropped 0 bases and J dropped 0 bases, with 16 bases sitting between them. Per the germline V gene, CDR1 is SGHRS and CDR2 is YFSETQ. The CDR3 region is CASSLVSPGFSSYEQYF. DNA for the CDR3: TGCGCCAGCAGCTTGGTTTCTCCCGGCTTCAGCTCCTACGAGCAGTACTTC.

V gene TRBV3-1 combines with J gene TRBJ2-7; TRBD2 agrees at 15 bases. Trimming took 0 bases from V and 2 from J; bases not matched to a gene: 11. Germline-derived CDR1 and CDR2 are LGHDT and YNNKEL (reference sequence). This CDR3 spans 20 amino acids. CDR3: CASSQDASGLAGGPPYEQYF. In DNA, the CDR3 is TGTGCCAGCAGCCAAGATGCTTCGGGACTAGCGGGAGGACCCCCCTACGAGCAGTACTTC.

This clonotype was observed a few times. The genes are TRBV12-3 or TRBV12-4 and TRBJ2-1, with D unclear. Trimming removed 0 bases at V and 11 bases at J, with 8 bases between. The CDR3 runs 12 residues. The CDR3 region has the DNA TGTGCCAGCAGTTTAGCCGGTGAGAAGCAGTTCTTC. Its translation: CASSLAGEKQFF.

The chain couples TRBV20-1 to TRBJ2-1; the D gene is possibly TRBD1 (5 bases). The V end was cut by 0 bases, the J end by 2 bases, with 8 bases between. The CDR3 length is 14 residues. Germline CDR1 reads DFQATT; CDR2 reads SNEGSKA (reference sequence). The CDR3 DNA reads TGCAGTGCTAGAGATGTGGGGCCCTACAATGAGCAGTTCTTC. Its protein is CSARDVGPYNEQFF.